Listed below are T cell receptor beta chains from one sample, sequenced in a study of read filtering for tumor transcriptome and immune sequencing. A single record per CDR3 protein comes from TCRdb applying MiXCR to the reads. The table has roughly 82,000 distinct CDR3 sequences, roughly an eighth seen once. The sequencing input was a population of CD138-negative cells sorted from bone marrow. The receptors were sampled from a donor at least 40 years old with multiple myeloma. The CDR3 runs from the conserved cysteine through the conserved F or W. The D gene is left open where the match is weak. Some rows mark clone size as missing; the rest say once, few, many or name a class of expanded clone.

size	V	J	D	CDR3	DNA
many	TRBV7-3	TRBJ2-3	TRBD2	CASSLTPPGTSGTDTQYF	TGTGCCAGCAGCTTAACTCCCCCCGGGACTAGCGGCACAGATACGCAGTATTTT
many	TRBV5-1	TRBJ2-7	TRBD1	CASSPGQGVLAGYEQYF	TGCGCCAGCAGCCCTGGACAGGGGGTACTAGCAGGGTACGAGCAGTACTTC
many	TRBV19	TRBJ1-5	TRBD1	CASTGQGPSNQPQHF	TGTGCCAGTACGGGACAGGGGCCTAGCAATCAGCCCCAGCATTTT
once	TRBV6-6	TRBJ2-1	TRBD2	CASSYPNPGLAAGATYNEQFF	TGTGCCAGCAGTTACCCGAATCCGGGACTAGCGGCAGGCGCCACCTACAATGAGCAGTTCTTC
many	TRBV6-1	TRBJ2-7	-	CASSEERLGEQYF	TGTGCCAGCAGTGAAGAGCGGCTAGGAGAGCAGTACTTC
-	TRBV4-1	TRBJ2-1	-	CASSQDTLNNEQFF	TGTGCCAGCAGCCAAGACACACTCAACAATGAGCAGTTCTTC
few	TRBV29-1	TRBJ2-3	TRBD2	CSVKTSGSTDTQYF	TGCAGCGTTAAGACTAGCGGCTCCACAGATACGCAGTATTTT
many	TRBV7-2	TRBJ1-2	TRBD1	CASSSPPQGVRYGYTF	TGTGCCAGCAGCTCCCCTCCACAGGGGGTTAGGTATGGCTACACCTTC
many	TRBV29-1	TRBJ2-3	-	CSVDAGTDTQYF	TGCAGCGTTGACGCGGGGACAGATACGCAGTATTTT
many	TRBV6-6	TRBJ1-2	TRBD1	CASSPPQGAGGYTF	TGTGCCAGCAGTCCCCCCCAGGGGGCTGGTGGCTACACCTTC
many	TRBV7-9	TRBJ2-3	-	CASSLLGDPDTDTQYF	TGTGCCAGCAGCTTATTGGGAGATCCGGACACAGATACGCAGTATTTT
-	TRBV24-1	TRBJ1-5	-	CATRRWGARQPQHF	TGTGCCACCCGCCGCTGGGGGGCCCGTCAGCCCCAGCATTTT
many	TRBV28	TRBJ1-5	-	CASSSPDLGTTPQHF	TGTGCCAGCAGTTCTCCAGACCTGGGAACGACGCCCCAGCATTTT
many	TRBV15	TRBJ2-7	-	CATSRNYEQYF	TGTGCCACCAGCAGGAATTACGAGCAGTACTTC
-	TRBV20-1	TRBJ1-5	-	CCASGRGNQPQHF	TGCTGTGCTAGTGGAAGGGGGAACCAGCCCCAGCATTTT
many	TRBV29-1	TRBJ2-7	-	CSVEASGTDTSYEQYF	TGCAGCGTTGAAGCATCGGGCACCGACACGTCCTACGAGCAGTACTTC
-	TRBV6-5	TRBJ2-7	-	CASARPGGRSYEQYF	TGTGCCAGCGCAAGACCAGGGGGGCGCTCCTACGAGCAGTACTTC
many	TRBV3-1	TRBJ2-5	TRBD1	CASSQNRGETQYF	TGTGCCAGCAGCCAAAACAGGGGGGAGACCCAGTACTTC
few	TRBV5-1	TRBJ2-1	TRBD2	CASSLAFGTSGHEQFF	TGCGCCAGCAGCTTGGCCTTTGGGACTAGTGGCCATGAGCAGTTCTTC
many	TRBV5-1	TRBJ2-5	TRBD1	CASRPGQGVSSDF	TGCGCCAGCAGACCGGGACAGGGGGTGTCTTCGGACTTC
many	TRBV3-1	TRBJ1-1	-	CASSHRDAIRAFF	TGTGCCAGCAGCCACAGGGACGCAATCAGGGCTTTCTTT
many	TRBV7-9	TRBJ1-2	TRBD1	CASRGPGQGRLGYGYTF	TGTGCCAGCAGAGGACCGGGACAGGGCCGTCTTGGCTATGGCTACACCTTC
-	TRBV12-3/TRBV12-4	TRBJ2-1	-	CASSLRGSSNGQFF	TGTGCCAGCAGTTTACGCGGCTCCTCCAATGGGCAGTTCTTC
many	TRBV29-1	TRBJ2-5	TRBD1	CSVEQGARGETQYF	TGCAGCGTTGAACAGGGGGCTAGGGGGGAGACCCAGTACTTC
-	TRBV6-6	TRBJ2-7	-	CVSRGGNRSPHEQYF	TGTGTCAGCAGGGGTGGGAACAGGTCCCCCCACGAGCAGTACTTC
many	TRBV3-1	TRBJ2-1	-	CASSQDLGGREQFF	TGTGCCAGCAGCCAAGATTTGGGGGGACGGGAGCAGTTCTTC
many	TRBV5-1	TRBJ2-1	-	CASSLRQGAYNEQFF	TGCGCCAGCAGCTTGAGGCAGGGAGCTTACAATGAGCAGTTCTTC
many	TRBV20-1	TRBJ2-3	-	CSARAQGFGTDTQYF	TGCAGTGCTAGAGCCCAGGGATTCGGCACAGATACGCAGTATTTT
many	TRBV18	TRBJ1-1	-	CASSPPVNTEAFF	TGTGCCAGCTCACCGCCAGTAAACACTGAAGCTTTCTTT
many	TRBV20-1	TRBJ2-3	TRBD2	CSASGTSGTDTQYF	TGCAGTGCCTCCGGGACTAGCGGCACAGATACGCAGTATTTT
many	TRBV5-1	TRBJ2-2	TRBD2	CASSTGLAGGTGELFF	TGCGCCAGCAGCACCGGACTAGCGGGAGGCACCGGGGAGCTGTTTTTT
few	TRBV28	TRBJ1-2	TRBD1	CASSLPGQGALGYTF	TGTGCCAGCAGTCTACCGGGACAGGGGGCGCTTGGCTACACCTTC